These 31 T cell receptor beta chains originate from one sample sequenced in a study of metastatic and nonmetastatic thyroid tumors. Using MiXCR, TCRdb re-called clones from the PCR reads. The sample lists tens of thousands of clones; just over 14% were seen once. All patients were untreated before thyroid surgery. Material for sequencing was tumor tissue. The source is a female donor with papillary thyroid cancer or a benign thyroid nodule (not recorded which). Some clones in this sample may be carry-over from other donors' samples.

This chain uses TRBV20-1 with TRBJ2-7; D is ambiguous. V lost 3 bases to trimming and J lost 0 bases, with 18 bases between them. The CDR3 is 16 residues long. From germline, CDR1 is DFQATT and CDR2 SNEGSKA (reference sequence). The DNA for the CDR3 is TGCAGTGCTAGCCACCCCGTCCGCAGAAGCTCCTACGAGCAGTACTTC. This codes for CSASHPVRRSSYEQYF.

The table lists this clone with many counts. The chain has TRBV7-9 and TRBJ1-3, with unresolved D. Trimming took 1 base from V and 3 from J, leaving 1 base between them. The CDR3 contains 12 residues. From germline, CDR1 is SEHNR and CDR2 FQNEAQ (reference sequence). The CDR3 DNA follows: TGTGCCAGCAGCTTAGTTGGAAACACCATATATTTT. It translates to CASSLVGNTIYF.

Only a few counts were recorded for this clone. The chain couples TRBV2 to TRBJ2-7; D may be TRBD2 (5 bases). With 5 bases removed from V and 4 bases from J, the gap between germline ends came to 18 bases. Germline values: CDR1 SNHLY, CDR2 FYNNEI. CDR3 length: 15 amino acids. CDR3 nucleotides: TGTGCCAGCAGTTCGAGTGGGCGGGCCAGGTACGAGCAGTACTTC. This encodes CASSSSGRARYEQYF. The variable domain in full, with the rest retrieved from reference TRBV2 and TRBJ2-7, is EPEVTQTPSHQVTQMGQEVILRCVPISNHLYFYWYRQILGQKVEFLVSFYNNEISEKSEIFDDQFSVERPDGSNFTLKIRSTKLEDSAMYFCASSSSGRARYEQYFGPGTRLTVT.

There are many counts of this clone. The chain links TRBV10-3 to TRBJ2-6; D may be TRBD1 (6 bases). Germline V gene data show CDR1 as ENHRY and CDR2 as SYGVKD. The CDR3 is 15 amino acids. The V end lost 4 bases, the J end lost 2 bases, and 9 bases lay between the germline ends. Here the CDR3 reads CAISGTVAGANVLTF. The CDR3 nucleotides read TGTGCCATCAGTGGGACAGTGGCTGGGGCCAACGTCCTGACTTTC.

This clone was counted only a few times. The junction differs from germline at one of its ends, possibly a read error. This sample also contains other DNA sequences that code for the same CDR3. V usage is TRBV6-1 and J usage is TRBJ1-1; possibly TRBD1 for D (5 bases). Germline CDR1 reads MNHNS; CDR2 reads SASEGT. The CDR3 sequence is 15 residues long. CDR3 coding DNA: TGCGCCAGCAGGGAGGAAGGGCTACAGAACACTGAAGCTTTTTTT. This gives the protein CASREEGLQNTEAFF.

This clone has more than one count but fewer than ten. Being one base from a much bigger clone, this may be a read error. In DNA, the CDR3 is TGTGCCAGCAGTGAAGATAGAGGGGGGTTCAATGAGCAGTTCTTC. Translation: CASSEDRGGFNEQFF. This rearrangement joins TRBV2 to TRBJ2-1; the D call may be TRBD1 or TRBD2 (6 bases each). Germline V lookup: CDR1 SNHLY, CDR2 FYNNEI. The V end lost 1 base, the J end lost 6 bases, and 13 bases lay between the germline ends. This CDR3 spans 15 amino acids.

This clone showed up many times. The V call is TRBV30, the J call TRBJ1-3; no clear D. Germline V gene sequence: CDR1 GTSNPN, CDR2 SVGIG (reference sequence). V was pared by 0 bases and J by 5 bases, with 8 bases between. The CDR3 extends over 13 amino acids. The CDR3 DNA follows: TGTGCCTGGAGTGTATCAGGCCGAAACACCATATATTTT. The encoded protein is CAWSVSGRNTIYF.

The CDR3 nucleotides are TGCAGTGTTCAACAGGGGGCAGGCAATCAGCCCCAGCATTTT. This encodes CSVQQGAGNQPQHF. This rearrangement joins TRBV20-1 to TRBJ1-5, with 9 positions matching TRBD1. The CDR3 covers 14 residues. The germline V gene has CDR1 DFQATT and CDR2 SNEGSKA (reference sequence). Trimming at V came to 7 bases and at J to 2 bases, leaving 6 bases not matched to a gene.

Many counts were recorded for this clone. This rearrangement joins TRBV2 to TRBJ1-6; D not certain. The CDR3 runs 15 residues. In germline, CDR1 is SNHLY, CDR2 FYNNEI. The V end was cut by 5 bases, the J end by 8 bases, with 16 bases between. The CDR3 loop is CASSIRAGRDSPLHF. The CDR3 DNA follows: TGTGCCAGCAGTATTAGGGCCGGGCGGGATTCACCCCTCCACTTT. Using reference TRBV2 and TRBJ1-6 for the parts outside the CDR3, the full variable domain is EPEVTQTPSHQVTQMGQEVILRCVPISNHLYFYWYRQILGQKVEFLVSFYNNEISEKSEIFDDQFSVERPDGSNFTLKIRSTKLEDSAMYFCASSIRAGRDSPLHFGNGTRLTVT.

V and J are TRBV3-1 and TRBJ2-7; 11 bases line up with TRBD2. The V gene end was trimmed by 4 bases and the J gene end by 2 bases; junction bases not matched to a gene: 13. Germline V gene data show CDR1 as LGHDT and CDR2 as YNNKEL (reference sequence). The length of the CDR3 is 18 residues. CDR3 loop: CASSRQPGLAEATYEQYF. The CDR3, as DNA: TGTGCCAGCAGCCGACAACCGGGACTAGCGGAGGCCACCTACGAGCAGTACTTC.

By sample fraction, this clone is medium-sized (0.01 to 0.1%). The chain couples TRBV25-1 to TRBJ2-5, with 8 bases that match TRBD1. Germline V gene lookup returns CDR1 MGHDK and CDR2 SYGVNS. V dropped 3 bases and J dropped 5; count of bases not matched to a gene: 5. The CDR3 extends over 14 amino acids. CDR3 DNA sequence: TGTGCCAGCAGTGAGGGACAGGAGGTGGAGACCCAGTACTTC. The encoded protein is CASSEGQEVETQYF.

The chain couples TRBV20-1 to TRBJ2-3; 13 positions agree with TRBD2. Germline V gives CDR1 DFQATT, CDR2 SNEGSKA (reference sequence). This CDR3 has 14 amino acids. V shed 3 bases, J shed 4 bases, and the junction held 1 base outside the gene matches. The CDR3 DNA follows: TGCAGTGCTAGCACTAGCGGGAGGGCAGATACGCAGTATTTT. The encoded protein is CSASTSGRADTQYF.

This clone appeared many times. The rearrangement joins TRBV18 to TRBJ2-5; 11 bases fit TRBD2. This CDR3 is 17 amino acids long. CDR1 and CDR2 (germline): KGHSH, LQKENI. Trimming took 6 bases from V and 3 from J; bases not matched to a gene: 12. The CDR3 sequence: CASSTGLAGTRKETQYF. CDR3 nucleotides: TGTGCCAGCTCTACCGGACTAGCGGGCACAAGGAAAGAGACCCAGTACTTC.

This clone was seen at least ten times. The rearrangement links TRBV28 to TRBJ1-1, with D hard to call. The length of the CDR3 is 15 residues. Germline V gene sequence: CDR1 MDHEN, CDR2 SYDVKM. Trimming took 5 bases from V and 0 from J, leaving 13 bases between them. The CDR3 here is CASSPPSAMNTEAFF. The CDR3 DNA follows: TGTGCCAGCAGTCCCCCCTCGGCCATGAACACTGAAGCTTTCTTT.

There are a few counts of this clone. A much larger clone lies a single base off, so this may be a read error. Different DNA sequences within this sample yield the same CDR3. This chain's CDR3 is CASSFPSGSGEETQYF. For the CDR3, the DNA is TGTGCCAGCAGTTTCCCAAGCGGGAGTGGCGAGGAGACCCAGTACTTC. The rearrangement links TRBV6-1 to TRBJ2-5; TRBD2 matches at 8 bases. The germline gives CDR1 MNHNS, CDR2 SASEGT. J gave up 5 bases and V 5 bases, and 13 bases lay outside the gene matches. CDR3 length equals 16 residues.

Within the sample, this clone is medium-sized. The rearrangement uses TRBV12-3 or TRBV12-4 and TRBJ2-7; tentatively, D is TRBD1 (6 bases). The V end lost 4 bases, the J end lost 6 bases, and 16 bases lay between the germline ends. The CDR3 contains 14 residues. Here the CDR3 DNA reads TGTGCCAGCAGTTCACAGGGATTGCTCTCCGAGCAGTACTTC. This codes for CASSSQGLLSEQYF.

This clone appeared many times. At the DNA level, this CDR3 is encoded by other sequences in the same sample as well. J is TRBJ1-1 and V is TRBV18, with D possibly TRBD1 on 6 matching bases. CDR1 KGHSH and CDR2 LQKENI come from the germline V gene. The CDR3 contains 14 residues. Trimming left V 2 bases short and J 0 bases short, with 7 bases between. CDR3 protein: CASSPGTLNTEAFF. CDR3 coding DNA: TGTGCCAGCTCACCAGGGACATTGAACACTGAAGCTTTCTTT.

This clone is medium-sized (0.01 to 0.1%) by share. This chain connects TRBV5-1 to TRBJ1-3; D ambiguous. The CDR3 is 15 amino acids. Germline CDR1 SGHRS, CDR2 YFSETQ. V lost 2 bases and J lost 0, with 9 bases in between. Here the CDR3 reads CASSFGVGSGNTIYF. The CDR3 DNA sequence: TGCGCCAGCAGCTTCGGGGTAGGCTCTGGAAACACCATATATTTT.

This clone was detected many times. The chain has TRBV6-1 and TRBJ2-4, with D perhaps matching TRBD1 (6 bases). Between the trimmed V and J ends, which lost 4 bases and 0 bases, there was a span of 10 bases. This CDR3 is built from 15 residues. Per the germline V gene, CDR1 is MNHNS and CDR2 is SASEGT. The CDR3 DNA sequence: TGTGCCAGCAGTGCCGGACAGTTAGCCAAAAACATTCAGTACTTC. Its translation is CASSAGQLAKNIQYF.

This clone showed up many times. The chain recombines TRBV6-1 with TRBJ2-1; tentatively, D is TRBD2 (6 bases). Trimming stripped 4 bases from V and 4 bases from J, with 8 bases between. CDR3 size: 13 residues. CDR1 and CDR2 (germline): MNHNS, SASEGT. The CDR3 region has the DNA TGTGCCAGCAGTGTCGCGGGGTACAATGAGCAGTTCTTC. The encoded protein is CASSVAGYNEQFF.

As regards this clone: Possible read error: a much larger clone is one base away. This chain connects TRBV2 to TRBJ2-6; D is ambiguous. CDR1 is SNHLY, CDR2 FYNNEI, per germline. V was trimmed by 8 bases and J by 4 bases, leaving 12 bases between them. CDR3 length: 14 amino acids. The CDR3 is CASATYSGANVLTF. CDR3 bases: TGTGCCAGCGCTACCTATTCGGGGGCCAACGTCCTGACTTTC.

Points on this clone: The junction does not match germline at one end; this may be a read error. The rearrangement links TRBV20-1 to TRBJ2-7; TRBD1 aligns across 10 bases. The germline gives CDR1 DFQATT, CDR2 SNEGSKA (reference sequence). The length of the CDR3 is 13 residues. CDR3 bases: TGCAGTGCCCCGGGACAGGGGTCCTGCGAGCAGTACTTC. Its protein product is CSAPGQGSCEQYF.

This clone was observed many times. The V gene is TRBV5-1, the J gene TRBJ2-7, with TRBD2 matching over 7 bases. This CDR3 comprises 14 residues. V dropped 0 bases and J dropped 1; count of bases not matched to a gene: 1. CDR1 is SGHRS and CDR2 is YFSETQ in the germline V gene. This CDR3 reads CASSLGGGSYEQYF. For the CDR3, the DNA is TGCGCCAGCAGCTTGGGCGGGGGTTCCTACGAGCAGTACTTC.

This clone was detected many times. Here the CDR3 DNA reads TGCGCCAGCAGCAATACACTGGGACAGGATGCCTACGAGCAGTACTTC. This encodes CASSNTLGQDAYEQYF. The J gene is TRBJ2-7, the V gene TRBV5-1; 8 nucleotides match TRBD1. The germline gives CDR1 SGHRS, CDR2 YFSETQ. The CDR3 extends over 16 amino acids. The junction had 11 bases not matched to a gene; V was cut back by 4 bases and J by 2 bases.

This clone was seen repeatedly, ten times or more. The J gene is TRBJ2-2, the V gene TRBV4-1; possibly TRBD1 or TRBD2 for D (5 bases each). Germline V gene sequence: CDR1 MGHRA, CDR2 YSYEKL. Trimming pared 4 bases from V and 1 base from J, leaving 13 bases between. The CDR3 is 16 residues long. CDR3 residues: CASSLRGQGNTGELFF. In DNA form, the CDR3 reads TGCGCCAGCAGCCTCAGAGGGCAGGGGAACACCGGGGAGCTGTTTTTT.

The gene calls are TRBV6-1 and TRBJ2-1; TRBD2 agrees at 8 bases. Trimming removed 6 bases from V and 10 bases from J; junction bases left unmatched: 14. The CDR3 length is 15 residues. Germline assignment: CDR1 MNHNS and CDR2 SASEGT. This CDR3 is CASRPTSGIKGEQFF. The CDR3 DNA reads as TGTGCCAGCAGGCCTACTAGCGGTATAAAGGGGGAGCAGTTCTTC.

This clone was observed a handful of times. A read error may explain this, as a much larger clone is one base away. The V call is TRBV6-7, the J call TRBJ2-1; 11 bases fit TRBD2. TRBV6-7 is labeled an ORF, and its function is uncertain. The length of the CDR3 is 17 residues. V lost 10 bases to trimming and J lost 7 bases; unmatched junction nucleotides: 18. In DNA form, the CDR3 reads TGTGCCAACAGCCGTTATACTAGCGGGAGAGTGGAGAATGAGCAGTTCTTC. It translates to CANSRYTSGRVENEQFF.

This clone appeared many times. The rearrangement uses TRBV3-1 and TRBJ1-2; 7 positions agree with TRBD1. Germline CDR1 LGHDT, CDR2 YNNKEL (reference sequence). CDR3 length: 17 residues. V lost 0 bases and J lost 4; bases outside the gene matches: 11. The CDR3: CASSQDLARAGGYGYTF. The CDR3 DNA reads as TGTGCCAGCAGCCAAGATCTAGCTAGGGCAGGGGGCTATGGCTACACCTTC.

This clone was counted ten times or more. The V and J genes are TRBV6-2 or TRBV6-3 and TRBJ2-1; possibly TRBD2 for D (6 bases). V was pared by 6 bases and J by 0 bases, with 9 bases between. The CDR3 sequence is 14 residues long. Germline CDR1 reads MNHEY; CDR2 reads SVGEGT. The CDR3 reads CASSGGSSYNEQFF. DNA of the CDR3: TGTGCCAGCAGCGGGGGAAGCTCCTACAATGAGCAGTTCTTC.

This clone was seen many times. This sequence joins TRBV19 and TRBJ2-1; 12 bases are a match to TRBD1. The CDR3 spans 16 residues. In germline, CDR1 is LNHDA, CDR2 SQIVND (reference sequence). After removal of 4 bases from V and 9 bases from J, the junction contained 10 bases not matched to a gene. CDR3 DNA sequence: TGTGCCAGTAGTAGACCGCCGGGACAGGGGGCGGGTGAGCAGTTCTTC. Its translation is CASSRPPGQGAGEQFF.

This clone was recorded at least ten times. The chain carries TRBV19 and TRBJ2-1, with 9 bases lining up with TRBD2. Germline lookup yields CDR1 LNHDA and CDR2 SQIVND (reference sequence). V shed 3 bases and J 4 bases; nucleotides not matched to a gene: 7. The CDR3 spans 16 residues. The CDR3 loop is CASSIPGLAPYNEQFF. The DNA for the CDR3 is TGTGCCAGTAGTATTCCGGGACTAGCTCCTTACAATGAGCAGTTCTTC.